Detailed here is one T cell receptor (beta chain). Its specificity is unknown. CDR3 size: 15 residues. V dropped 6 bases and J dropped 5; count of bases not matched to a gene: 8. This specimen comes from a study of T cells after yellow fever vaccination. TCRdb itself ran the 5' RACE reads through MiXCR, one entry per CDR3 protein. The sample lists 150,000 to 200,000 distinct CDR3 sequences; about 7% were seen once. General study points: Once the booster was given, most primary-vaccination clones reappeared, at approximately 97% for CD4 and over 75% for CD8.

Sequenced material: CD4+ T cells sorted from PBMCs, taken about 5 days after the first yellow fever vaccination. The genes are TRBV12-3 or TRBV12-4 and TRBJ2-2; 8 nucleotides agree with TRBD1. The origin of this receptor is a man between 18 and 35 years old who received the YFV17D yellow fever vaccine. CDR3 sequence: CASRLRQGSTGELFF. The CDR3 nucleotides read TGTGCCAGCAGACTTAGACAGGGGTCGACCGGGGAGCTGTTTTTT.